The 9 T cell receptor beta chains in this list originate from one sample, sequenced in a study of post-analysis software for immune sequencing data. Study-wide points: Controls showed lower frequencies than patients for roughly five TRBV segments, and TRBV5-6, TRBV5-1 and TRBV20-1 were among these.

Prepared TCR beta cDNA libraries contained unique molecular identifiers. TCRdb recomputed calls from the PCR reads with MiXCR, one row per CDR3 protein. The data show under 900,000 distinct CDR3 sequences, with about 50% seen just once and approximately 4.4% held by the top ten. No antigen has been assigned to these receptors. Sequenced sample: blood. Receptors were obtained from a girl between 5 and 17 years old with multiple sclerosis.

This clonotype has only one observation. Germline and junction disagree at one end, which may indicate a read error. The rearrangement uses TRBV6-1 and TRBJ2-3; D unclear. This CDR3 spans 15 amino acids. Germline V CDR1 and CDR2: MNHNS, SASEGT. The CDR3 sequence is CASSGATTLTDTQYF. The CDR3 DNA reads TGCGCCAGCTCAGGCGCAACTACTCTCACAGATACGCAGTATTTT.

The sample holds a few counts of this clonotype. The junction departs from germline at one end; a sequencing error may be responsible. This chain joins TRBV10-3 and TRBJ2-7; D possibly uses TRBD1 or TRBD2 (5 bases each). CDR3 length equals 13 residues. CDR1 and CDR2 from the germline V gene are ENHRY and SYGVKD. For the CDR3, the DNA is TGTGCCACCAGTGGGGGATCCTCCTACGAGCAGTACTTC. Encoded protein: CATSGGSSYEQYF.

The rearrangement uses TRBV10-3 and TRBJ1-1; TRBD1 matches 9 bases. The CDR3 consists of 15 residues. V shed 6 bases, J shed 5 bases, and the junction held 10 bases outside the gene matches. The germline V gene has CDR1 ENHRY and CDR2 SYGVKD. The CDR3 DNA sequence: TGTGCCATCAGATTTTTTGGACAGGGGACGACTGAAGCTTTCTTT. Its translation: CAIRFFGQGTTEAFF.

This clonotype came up a few times. The rearrangement uses TRBV29-1 and TRBJ2-1; 8 bases fit TRBD2. The CDR3 is 15 amino acids. Unmatched junction bases numbered 9, after V lost 4 bases and J lost 4 bases. Germline CDR1 SQVTM, CDR2 ANQGSEA. The CDR3 DNA reads TGCAGCGTTGTACTATTGCGGGGGGTATACAATGAGCAGTTCTTC. Protein: CSVVLLRGVYNEQFF.

A single count supports this clonotype. The chain combines TRBV10-3 with TRBJ1-1; 7 bases line up with TRBD1. J gave up 6 bases and V 1 base, and 5 bases lay outside the gene matches. CDR3 length: 14 amino acids. Germline lookup yields CDR1 ENHRY and CDR2 SYGVKD. DNA for the CDR3: TGTGCCATCAGTGAGTTGAGGGGGCGAGCTGAAGCTTTCTTT. Protein: CAISELRGRAEAFF.

The CDR3 spells CASSQTGQGYEQYF. DNA of the CDR3: TGTGCCAGCAGCCAAACTGGACAGGGCTACGAGCAGTACTTC. The chain carries TRBV12-3 or TRBV12-4 and TRBJ2-7; 8 bases are a match to TRBD1. V shed 6 bases and J 3 bases; nucleotides not matched to a gene: 7. The CDR3 has 14 residues.

This clonotype occurred a few times. The chain has TRBV18 and TRBJ2-7, with a possible D match to TRBD1 (6 bases). Trimming took 0 bases from V and 0 from J, leaving 9 bases between them. CDR1 and CDR2 (germline): KGHSH, LQKENI. The CDR3 loop spans 15 amino acids. This CDR3 is CASSPPGTHSYEQYF. The CDR3 nucleotides are TGTGCCAGCTCACCACCCGGGACACACTCCTACGAGCAGTACTTC.

This clonotype was detected once. The junction shows a germline mismatch at one end, possibly a read error. The chain recombines TRBV28 with TRBJ2-7; D is undetermined. The CDR3 runs to 12 residues. Germline assignment: CDR1 MDHEN and CDR2 SYDVKM. CDR3 protein: CSSSVTKYEQYF. The CDR3 bases are TGTTCCAGCAGTGTGACAAAGTACGAGCAGTACTTC.

The chain is built from TRBV15 and TRBJ2-1, with D possibly TRBD2 on 5 matching bases. This CDR3 is built from 14 residues. Trimming left V 8 bases short and J 3 bases short, with 14 bases between. The V gene's germline CDR1 is LNHNV and CDR2 YYDKDF (reference sequence). This CDR3 is CATSRGAVYNEQFF. In nucleotides, the CDR3 is TGTGCCACCTCGCGTGGAGCGGTCTACAATGAGCAGTTCTTC.